This TCR beta chain was observed in a study of blood T cell repertoires in COVID-19. About the research overall: PBMCs, B-cell-depleted T cells, or T cells were the source of the cDNA or gDNA that made up the material.

This CDR3 region has 18 residues. The V gene's germline CDR1 is SGHTA and CDR2 FQGTGA. The junction had 7 bases not matched to a gene; V was cut back by 4 bases and J by 0 bases. Sequenced by immunoSEQ multiplex PCR; TCRdb stores in-frame clones only, minus some. The table lists about 180,000 clones, approximately 85% of them singletons. The sequenced sample was PBMCs or T cells enriched from blood (not recorded which). The chain uses TRBV7-3 and TRBJ2-6; 9 bases are shared with TRBD1. This TCR came from a woman aged 25-40 years who had recovered from COVID-19. CDR3 sequence reads: CASSSHGTGSSGANVLTF. In nucleotides, the CDR3 is TGTGCCAGCAGCTCACATGGGACAGGGAGCTCTGGGGCCAACGTCCTGACTTTC.